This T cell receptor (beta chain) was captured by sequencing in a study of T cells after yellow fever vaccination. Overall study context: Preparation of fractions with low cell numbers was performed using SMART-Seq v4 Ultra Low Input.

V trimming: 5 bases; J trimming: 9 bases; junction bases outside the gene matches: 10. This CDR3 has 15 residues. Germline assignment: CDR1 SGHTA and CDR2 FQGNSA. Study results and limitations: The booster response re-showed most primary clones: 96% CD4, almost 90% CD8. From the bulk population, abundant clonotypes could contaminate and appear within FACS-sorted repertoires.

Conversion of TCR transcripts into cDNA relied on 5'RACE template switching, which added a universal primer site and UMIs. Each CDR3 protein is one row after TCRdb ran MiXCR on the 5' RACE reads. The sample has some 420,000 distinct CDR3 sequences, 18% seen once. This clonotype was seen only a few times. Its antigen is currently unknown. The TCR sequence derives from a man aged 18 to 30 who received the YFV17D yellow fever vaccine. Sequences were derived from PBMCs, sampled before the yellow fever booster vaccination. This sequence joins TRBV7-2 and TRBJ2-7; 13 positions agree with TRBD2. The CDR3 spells CASSPWTSGGGGQYF. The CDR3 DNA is TGTGCCAGCAGCCCCTGGACTAGCGGGGGCGGAGGGCAGTACTTC. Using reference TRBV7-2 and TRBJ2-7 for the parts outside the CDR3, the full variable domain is GAGVSQSPSNKVTEKGKDVELRCDPISGHTALYWYRQSLGQGLEFLIYFQGNSAPDKSGLPSDRFSAERTGGSVSTLTIQRTQQEDSAVYLCASSPWTSGGGGQYFGPGTRLTVT.